The next 5 T cell receptor beta chains were all read from a single sample in a study of blood T cell repertoires in COVID-19 (dated by TCRdb to 2019 to 2021). Preparation of the library involved the immunoSEQ multiplex PCR assay. The table comes from immuneACCESS by way of TCRdb, which keeps in-frame sequences with V and J called. Part of the clones is missing from these tables; in studies checked, under half for an unresolved V gene and the rest for unknown reasons. A total of roughly 250,000 clones appear in this sample, roughly 80% of them only once. The leading ten clones occupy approximately 9.4% of the sample. Sequences were obtained from peripheral blood. These TCRs come from a woman over 75 with acute or convalescent COVID-19.

This clone was seen more than once but under ten times. In DNA form, the CDR3 reads TGTGCCAGCAGCCAAGGACACGGCGGAACTGAAGCTTTCTTT. Translating it yields CASSQGHGGTEAFF. The chain combines TRBV6-2 or TRBV6-3 with TRBJ1-1; D is possibly TRBD1 (5 bases). This CDR3 region has 14 residues. The germline V and J ends were trimmed by 6 bases and 5 bases, with 16 bases remaining between them. The V gene's germline CDR1 is MNHEY and CDR2 SVGEGT.

The rearrangement joins TRBV9 to TRBJ1-3, with 7 bases that match TRBD1. V was clipped by 3 bases and J by 3 bases; unmatched bases: 9. This CDR3 comprises 16 residues. Germline V gene sequence: CDR1 SGDLS, CDR2 YYNGEE. CDR3 loop: CASSADRTLGGNTIYF. The CDR3, as DNA: TGTGCCAGCAGCGCGGACAGGACCCTGGGTGGAAACACCATATATTTT.

V is TRBV6-6 and J is TRBJ1-3; the D gene is possibly TRBD1 (6 bases). CDR1 is MNHNY and CDR2 is SVGAGI in the germline V gene (reference sequence). V was cut by 2 bases and J by 2 bases, with 13 bases left in between. This CDR3 has 16 amino acids. The CDR3 protein is CASSYTQEGAGNTIYF. The CDR3 DNA is TGTGCCAGCAGTTACACCCAAGAGGGGGCTGGAAACACCATATATTTT.

This clone has only a few counts. V gene TRBV7-2 combines with J gene TRBJ1-3; D remains unclear. The CDR3 contains 15 residues. Germline V CDR1 and CDR2: SGHTA, FQGNSA. The V end was cut by 5 bases, the J end by 0 bases, with 11 bases between. The CDR3 sequence is CASSLTGGSGNTIYF. The CDR3 region has the DNA TGTGCCAGCAGCCTGACCGGAGGCTCTGGAAACACCATATATTTT.

The chain is built from TRBV6-6 and TRBJ2-2; 7 bases line up with TRBD1. V trimming: 2 bases; J trimming: 2 bases; junction bases outside the gene matches: 5. The CDR3 consists of 16 residues. CDR1 and CDR2 (germline): MNHNY, SVGAGI (reference sequence). CDR3 DNA: TGTGCCAGCAGTTACCCTACAGGGGACAACACCGGGGAGCTGTTTTTT. It encodes CASSYPTGDNTGELFF.